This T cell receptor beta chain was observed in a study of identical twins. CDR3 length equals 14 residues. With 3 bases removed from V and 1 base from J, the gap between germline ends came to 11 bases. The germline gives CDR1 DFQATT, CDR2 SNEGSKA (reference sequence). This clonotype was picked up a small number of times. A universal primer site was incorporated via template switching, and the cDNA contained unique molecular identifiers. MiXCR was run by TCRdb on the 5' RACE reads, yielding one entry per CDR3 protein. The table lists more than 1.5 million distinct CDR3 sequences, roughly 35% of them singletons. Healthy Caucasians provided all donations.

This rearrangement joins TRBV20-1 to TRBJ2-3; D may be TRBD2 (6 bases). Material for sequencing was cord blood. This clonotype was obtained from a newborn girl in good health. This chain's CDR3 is CSARTRGGTDTQYF. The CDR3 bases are TGCAGTGCTAGGACGCGGGGCGGCACAGATACGCAGTATTTT.